Below, one TCR beta chain is given with its context. This table comes from immunoSEQ multiplex PCR, and its TCRdb copy is limited to in-frame clones, with some not included. This table has 30,000 to 35,000 clones, around 80% appearing once. The data are from a study of PD-1 blockade in classical Hodgkin lymphoma. CDR3 length equals 12 residues. Trimming removed 2 bases at V and 4 bases at J, with 6 bases between. The V gene's germline CDR1 is SGHTA and CDR2 FQGNSA. Described time point: cycle 4 day 1 (C4D1), after about 6 weeks of nivolumab. All the patients suffered relapse after autologous stem cell transplantation, and brentuximab vedotin exposure differed. From thawed PBMCs, CD4+ T cells were purified using magnetic negative selection. Reported best responses ranged across complete response, partial response or progressive disease.

This TCR derives from a human donor with classical Hodgkin lymphoma. Here the sequenced sample was CD4+ T cells from blood, taken before the fourth cycle of nivolumab. The gene calls are TRBV7-2 and TRBJ2-7, with D hard to call. As DNA, the CDR3 is TGTGCCAGCAGCTTAACCTCATACGAGCAGTACTTC. Amino acids: CASSLTSYEQYF.